This T cell receptor (beta chain) is from a study of OX40 agonist ivuxolimab in advanced cancers. Study context: Mean age about 60 years, range roughly 20 to 85; roughly 82% male. Study results and limitations: Certain nonresponders additionally had low normalized T-cell clonal expansion.

TCRdb's table, derived via immunoSEQ multiplex PCR, lists solely in-frame clones and lacks some. The sample includes tens of thousands of clones, about 81% of them seen just once. This CDR3 region has 19 residues. V trimming: 1 base; J trimming: 2 bases; junction bases outside the gene matches: 15. In germline, CDR1 is SGHRS, CDR2 YFSETQ. A note on this clone: What it binds is not known.

The starting material was CD4+ or CD8+ T cells sorted from blood, obtained in a trial of the OX40 agonist ivuxolimab. The clonotype originates from an adult with an advanced solid tumor such as melanoma, head and neck, liver or kidney cancer. The gene calls are TRBV5-1 and TRBJ2-7, with 10 bases identical to TRBD2. The CDR3 DNA reads TGCGCCAGCAGCTTGATGTCCCCTAAGCGGGAGGGGTTTACCTACGAGCAGTACTTC. Amino acid sequence: CASSLMSPKREGFTYEQYF.